The following is a T cell receptor (beta chain) sequence with its context. The sample comes from a study of blood T cell repertoires in COVID-19. Overall study: Specimens from acute and convalescent COVID-19 originated in the United States, Italy and Spain.

CDR3 length equals 15 residues. V shed 1 base, J shed 4 bases, and the junction held 4 bases outside the gene matches. The germline V gene encodes CDR1 MGHRA and CDR2 YSYEKL. Profiled with immunoSEQ multiplex PCR; TCRdb holds only in-frame clones, not every one. The profile shows some 160,000 clones, about 83% of them singletons. The rearrangement uses TRBV4-1 and TRBJ2-5; 9 bases align to TRBD2. This clonotype was sampled from an older man who had recovered from COVID-19. Input material: peripheral blood. The CDR3 loop reads CASSQGTSEGETQYF. The CDR3 nucleotides are TGCGCCAGCAGCCAAGGGACTAGCGAAGGAGAGACCCAGTACTTC.